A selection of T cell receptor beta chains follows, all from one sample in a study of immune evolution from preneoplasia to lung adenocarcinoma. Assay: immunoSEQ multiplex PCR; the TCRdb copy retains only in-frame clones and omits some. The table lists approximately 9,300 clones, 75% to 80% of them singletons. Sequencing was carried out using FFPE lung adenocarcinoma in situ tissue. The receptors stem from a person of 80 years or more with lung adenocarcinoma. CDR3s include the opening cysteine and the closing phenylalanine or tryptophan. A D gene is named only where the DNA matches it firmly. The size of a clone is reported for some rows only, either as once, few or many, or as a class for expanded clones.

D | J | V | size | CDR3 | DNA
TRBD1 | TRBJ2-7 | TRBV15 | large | CATSRDFGDRGYEQYF | TGTGCCACCAGCAGAGATTTTGGGGACAGGGGTTACGAGCAGTACTTC
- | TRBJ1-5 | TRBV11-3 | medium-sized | CASSKDGNQPQHF | TGTGCCAGCAGCAAGGATGGCAATCAGCCCCAGCATTTT
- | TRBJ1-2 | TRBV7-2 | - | CASSPTGSQGRGYAYTF | TGTGCCAGCAGCCCGACCGGTTCGCAGGGACGAGGTTATGCCTACACCTTC
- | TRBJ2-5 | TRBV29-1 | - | CSVEVAVHQETQYF | TGCAGCGTTGAAGTAGCGGTGCACCAAGAGACCCAGTACTTC
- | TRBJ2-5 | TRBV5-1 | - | CASSMDFLGKETQYF | TGCGCCAGCAGCATGGATTTTTTGGGGAAGGAGACCCAGTACTTC
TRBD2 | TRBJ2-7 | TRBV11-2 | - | CASSQYGGDFYEQYF | TGTGCCAGCAGCCAGTACGGGGGGGATTTCTACGAGCAGTACTTC
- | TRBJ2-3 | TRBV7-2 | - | CASSPLGGSDTQYF | TGTGCCAGCAGCCCATTAGGGGGTTCAGATACGCAGTATTTT
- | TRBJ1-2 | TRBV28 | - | CASRLSRESGYTF | TGTGCCAGCAGACTAAGTAGGGAGTCTGGCTACACCTTC
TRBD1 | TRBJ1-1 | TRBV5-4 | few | CASSSRTGNEAFF | TGTGCCAGCAGCTCGCGGACAGGGAATGAAGCTTTCTTT
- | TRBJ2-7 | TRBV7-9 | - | CASSRGRGTSYEQYF | TGTGCCAGCAGCCGGGGGCGGGGCACCTCCTACGAGCAGTACTTC
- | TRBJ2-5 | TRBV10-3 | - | CAISESDARETQYF | TGTGCCATCAGTGAGTCGGACGCACGGGAGACCCAGTACTTC
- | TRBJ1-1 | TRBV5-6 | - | CASSLMRGRITEAFF | TGTGCCAGCAGCTTGATGCGGGGGCGAATCACTGAAGCTTTCTTT
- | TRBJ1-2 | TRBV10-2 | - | CAIQIPGYGYTF | TGCGCCATCCAGATCCCTGGGTATGGCTACACCTTC
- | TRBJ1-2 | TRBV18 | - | CASSNDFGRSNYGYTF | TGTGCCAGCTCAAATGATTTCGGCAGGTCTAACTATGGCTACACCTTC
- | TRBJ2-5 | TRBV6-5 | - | CASSYSMGILGAQYF | TGTGCCAGCAGTTACTCGATGGGTATCCTGGGGGCCCAGTACTTC
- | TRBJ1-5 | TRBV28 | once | CASRIPRGNQPQHF | TGTGCCAGCAGAATCCCCAGGGGCAATCAGCCCCAGCATTTT
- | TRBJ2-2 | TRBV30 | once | CAWSQTNTGELFF | TGTGCCTGGAGTCAAACAAACACCGGGGAGCTGTTTTTT
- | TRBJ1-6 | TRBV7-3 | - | CASSTEGRSPLHF | TGTGCCAGCAGCACCGAGGGGAGGTCACCCCTCCACTTT
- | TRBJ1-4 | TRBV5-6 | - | CASSLEREYEKLFF | TGTGCCAGCAGCTTGGAACGGGAGTATGAAAAACTGTTTTTT
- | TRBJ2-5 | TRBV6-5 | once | CASSARPGGGETQYF | TGTGCCAGCAGTGCCAGACCCGGGGGTGGAGAGACCCAGTACTTC
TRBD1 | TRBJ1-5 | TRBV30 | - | CAWSGQGGQPQHF | TGTGCCTGGAGTGGACAGGGTGGACAGCCCCAGCATTTT
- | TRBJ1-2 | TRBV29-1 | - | CSVEVSRGYTF | TGCAGCGTTGAAGTCTCGAGAGGCTACACCTTC
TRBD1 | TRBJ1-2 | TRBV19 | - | CASGDRDSYGYTF | TGTGCCAGTGGGGACCGGGACAGTTATGGCTACACCTTC
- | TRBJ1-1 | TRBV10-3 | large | CLVGEAFF | TGCTTGGTAGGTGAAGCTTTCTTT
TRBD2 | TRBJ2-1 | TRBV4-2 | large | CASSQGLADYNEQFF | TGTGCCAGCAGCCAGGGACTAGCGGATTACAATGAGCAGTTCTTC
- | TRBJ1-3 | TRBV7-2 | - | CASSLVSGGGQGNTIYF | TGTGCCAGCAGCTTAGTATCTGGCGGCGGACAAGGAAACACCATATATTTT
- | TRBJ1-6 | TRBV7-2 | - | CASSLDSVNSPLHF | TGTGCCAGCAGCTTAGACAGTGTGAATTCACCCCTCCACTTT
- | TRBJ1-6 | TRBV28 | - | CASSFDRYNSPLHF | TGTGCCAGCAGTTTCGACAGATATAATTCACCCCTCCACTTT
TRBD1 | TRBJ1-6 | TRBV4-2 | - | CASSQGTGNSPLHF | TGTGCCAGCAGCCAAGGGACAGGAAATTCACCCCTCCACTTT
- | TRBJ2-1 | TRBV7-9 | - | CASSLGNNEQFF | TGTGCCAGCAGCTTAGGTAACAATGAGCAGTTCTTC
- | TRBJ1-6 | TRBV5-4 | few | CASSWQGYSPLHF | TGTGCCAGCAGCTGGCAGGGTTATTCACCCCTCCACTTT
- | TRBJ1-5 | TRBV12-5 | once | CASGRKGGSDQPQHF | TGTGCTAGTGGTCGTAAGGGGGGCAGCGATCAGCCCCAGCATTTT
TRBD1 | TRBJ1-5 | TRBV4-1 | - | CASSRFITGTVDQPQHF | TGCGCCAGCAGCCGTTTCATTACCGGGACAGTGGATCAGCCCCAGCATTTT
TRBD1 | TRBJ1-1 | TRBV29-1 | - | CSVWPAQGDTEAFF | TGCAGCGTGTGGCCCGCGCAGGGGGACACTGAAGCTTTCTTT
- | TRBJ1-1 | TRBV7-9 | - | CASSLTDVNTEAFF | TGTGCCAGCAGTTTAACAGACGTGAACACTGAAGCTTTCTTT
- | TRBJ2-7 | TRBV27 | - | CASRHQGYEQYF | TGTGCCAGCAGACACCAGGGGTACGAGCAGTACTTC
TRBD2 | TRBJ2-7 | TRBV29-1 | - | CSVDPSGGGYEQYF | TGCAGCGTTGACCCTAGCGGGGGGGGATACGAGCAGTACTTC
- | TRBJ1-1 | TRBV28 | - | CASTSNTEAFF | TGTGCCAGCACCTCCAACACTGAAGCTTTCTTT
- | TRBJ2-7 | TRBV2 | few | CASKEGSTGYEQYF | TGTGCCAGCAAGGAGGGCTCAACTGGGTACGAGCAGTACTTC
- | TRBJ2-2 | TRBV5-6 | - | CASSLIGYNTGELFF | TGTGCCAGCAGCTTGATCGGGTATAACACCGGGGAGCTGTTTTTT
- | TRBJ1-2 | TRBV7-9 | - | CASSPVGGAGYTF | TGTGCCAGCAGCCCAGTGGGGGGCGCGGGCTACACCTTC
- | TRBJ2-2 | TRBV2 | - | CASSMTSSGELFF | TGTGCCAGCAGCATGACTAGTTCCGGGGAGCTGTTTTTT
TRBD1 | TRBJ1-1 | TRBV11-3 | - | CASSVWDSNTEAFF | TGTGCCAGCAGCGTCTGGGACAGCAACACTGAAGCTTTCTTT
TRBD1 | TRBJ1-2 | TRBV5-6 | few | CASSSAPGQGTYGYTF | TGTGCCAGCAGCTCGGCCCCGGGACAGGGGACATATGGCTACACCTTC
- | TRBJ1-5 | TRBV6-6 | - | CASREVGPQHF | TGTGCCAGCAGAGAAGTAGGGCCCCAGCATTTT
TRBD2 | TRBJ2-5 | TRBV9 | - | CASSGLAGPQETQYF | TGTGCCAGCAGCGGACTAGCGGGACCTCAAGAGACCCAGTACTTC
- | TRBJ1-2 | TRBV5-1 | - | CASSIGRSYGYTF | TGCGCCAGCAGCATAGGACGGAGCTATGGCTACACCTTC
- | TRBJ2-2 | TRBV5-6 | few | CASSLILGSKRGELFF | TGTGCCAGCAGCTTGATTCTGGGGTCGAAACGCGGGGAGCTGTTTTTT
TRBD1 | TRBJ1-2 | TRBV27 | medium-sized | CASSLTGQGAYGYTF | TGTGCCAGCAGTCTCACGGGACAGGGGGCGTATGGCTACACCTTC
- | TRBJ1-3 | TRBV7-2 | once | CASSLGGAGSSGNTIYF | TGTGCCAGCAGCTTAGGGGGGGCAGGGAGCTCTGGAAACACCATATATTTT
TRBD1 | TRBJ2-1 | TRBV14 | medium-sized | CASSPSTGAGSYNEQFF | TGTGCCAGCAGCCCCTCGACAGGGGCGGGTAGCTACAATGAGCAGTTCTTC
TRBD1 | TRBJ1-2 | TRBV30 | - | CAWDGTGGIWGLGYTF | TGTGCCTGGGATGGGACAGGAGGTATATGGGGTCTCGGCTACACCTTC
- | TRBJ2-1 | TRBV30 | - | CAWSATDNEQFF | TGTGCCTGGAGTGCAACCGATAATGAGCAGTTCTTC
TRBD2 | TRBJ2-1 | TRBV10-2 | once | CASSGTSGGAGQFF | TGCGCCAGCAGTGGGACTAGCGGGGGGGCTGGGCAGTTCTTC
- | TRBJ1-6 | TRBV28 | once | CASSFMGNNSPLHF | TGTGCCAGCAGTTTCATGGGAAATAATTCACCCCTCCACTTT